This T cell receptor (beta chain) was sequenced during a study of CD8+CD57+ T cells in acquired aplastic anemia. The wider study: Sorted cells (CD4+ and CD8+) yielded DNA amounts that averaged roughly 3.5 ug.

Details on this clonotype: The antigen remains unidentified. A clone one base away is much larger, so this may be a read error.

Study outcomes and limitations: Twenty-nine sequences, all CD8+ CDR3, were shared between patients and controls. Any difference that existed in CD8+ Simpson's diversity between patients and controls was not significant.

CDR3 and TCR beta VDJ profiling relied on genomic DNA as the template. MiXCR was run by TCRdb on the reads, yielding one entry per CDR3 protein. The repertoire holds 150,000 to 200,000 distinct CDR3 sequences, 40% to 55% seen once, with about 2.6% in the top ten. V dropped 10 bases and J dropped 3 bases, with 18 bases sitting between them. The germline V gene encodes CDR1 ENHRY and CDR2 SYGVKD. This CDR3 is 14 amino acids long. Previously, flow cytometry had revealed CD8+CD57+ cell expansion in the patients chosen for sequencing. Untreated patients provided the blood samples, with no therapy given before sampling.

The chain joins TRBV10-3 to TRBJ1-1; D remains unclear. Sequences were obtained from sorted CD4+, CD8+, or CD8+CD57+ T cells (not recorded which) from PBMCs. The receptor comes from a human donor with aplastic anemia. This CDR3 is CASIEAQADTEAFF. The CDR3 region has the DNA TGTGCCAGCATTGAAGCTCAAGCAGACACTGAAGCTTTCTTT.